This T cell receptor beta chain came from a study of blood T cell repertoires in COVID-19. Overall study: Acute and convalescent COVID-19 specimens originated in the United States, Italy and Spain. T cells, B-cell-depleted T cells, or PBMCs supplied cDNA or gDNA.

The authors' processing: Amplification from reference gene primers served as the basis for estimated nucleated cell counts. Profiled with immunoSEQ multiplex PCR; TCRdb holds only in-frame clones, not every one. Clone size and the V and J calls come from that table; the DNA yielded D and trimming. Among some 85,000 clones listed, 75% to 90% were seen once. The sequenced material came from peripheral blood. This clonotype originated in a woman of 80 years or more with acute or convalescent COVID-19.

CDR3 bases: TGTGCCAGCAGCCGCGGGACTAGCGCCGGGGAGCTGTTTTTT. Protein sequence: CASSRGTSAGELFF. The chain is built from TRBV2 and TRBJ2-2; 10 bases fit TRBD2. The CDR3 is 14 residues long. V was pared by 6 bases and J by 6 bases, with 4 bases of the junction left unmatched. Germline-derived CDR1 and CDR2 are SNHLY and FYNNEI.